The rows below give T cell receptor beta chains drawn from one sample of a study of OX40 agonist ivuxolimab in advanced cancers. Assay: immunoSEQ multiplex PCR; the TCRdb copy retains only in-frame clones and omits some. The sample consists of some 79,000 clones, about 90% of them appearing once. The source material was CD4+ or CD8+ T cells sorted from blood, sampled in a trial of the OX40 agonist ivuxolimab. Receptor source: an adult with an advanced solid tumor such as melanoma, head and neck, liver or kidney cancer. CDR3s include the opening cysteine and the closing phenylalanine or tryptophan. Some rows have no size entry. The others give once, few or many, or a class for an expanded clone.

clone_size | j_call | v_call | cdr3_aa
once | TRBJ2-7 | TRBV27 | CASSLRWAGTGEQYF
once | TRBJ1-2 | TRBV6-6 | CASSYSEAGSGYGYTF
. | TRBJ1-2 | TRBV5-8 | CASSLGFGFHGYTF
once | TRBJ2-4 | TRBV11-2 | CASSFWGQGFLAKNIQYF
. | TRBJ2-3 | TRBV29-1 | CSVGGSLSTDTQYF
. | TRBJ1-1 | TRBV5-5 | CASSSGTGAMSTEAFF
. | TRBJ1-2 | TRBV5-1 | CASSLAGREVRGYTF
. | TRBJ2-5 | TRBV5-4 | CASSFTGLDQETQYF
. | TRBJ1-4 | TRBV7-9 | CASSLGWTGGRTDEKLFF
. | TRBJ1-1 | TRBV6-6 | CASSGARTEAFF
. | TRBJ2-7 | TRBV10-3 | CAIGRTSGGSSYEQYF
. | TRBJ1-4 | TRBV5-6 | CASSARDRVPGEKLFF
. | TRBJ2-2 | TRBV27 | CASRPGSGRAPHTGELFF
. | TRBJ2-7 | TRBV9 | CASSVLGESIYEQYF